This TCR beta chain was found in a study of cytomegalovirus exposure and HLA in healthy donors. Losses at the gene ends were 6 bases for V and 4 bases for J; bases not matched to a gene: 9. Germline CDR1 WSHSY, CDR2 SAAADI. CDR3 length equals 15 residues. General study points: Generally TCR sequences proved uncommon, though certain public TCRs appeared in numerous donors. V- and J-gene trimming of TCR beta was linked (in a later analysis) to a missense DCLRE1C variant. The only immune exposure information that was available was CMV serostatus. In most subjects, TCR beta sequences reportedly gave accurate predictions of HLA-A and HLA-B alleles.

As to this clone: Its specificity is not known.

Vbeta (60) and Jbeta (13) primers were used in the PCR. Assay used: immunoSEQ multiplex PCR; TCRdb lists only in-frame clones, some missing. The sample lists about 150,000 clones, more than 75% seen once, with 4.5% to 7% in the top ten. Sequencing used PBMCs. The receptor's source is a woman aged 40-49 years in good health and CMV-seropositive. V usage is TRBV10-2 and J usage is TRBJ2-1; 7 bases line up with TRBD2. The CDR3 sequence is CASRNGLAAYNEQFF. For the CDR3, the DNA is TGCGCCAGCAGAAATGGGCTAGCGGCGTACAATGAGCAGTTCTTC.